The rows below give T cell receptor beta chains drawn from one sample of a study of blood T cell repertoires in COVID-19. Assay: immunoSEQ multiplex PCR; the TCRdb copy retains only in-frame clones and omits some. The sample has 130,000 to 150,000 clones, around 81% seen once; the top ten hold roughly 3%. Sequencing was done on a sample of peripheral blood. These receptors came from a woman aged 40 to 55 with active or convalescent COVID-19. Both conserved end residues are part of each CDR3. D genes are given only for firm matches. Only some rows state a clone size, as once, few, many or a class for expanded clones.

D gene	J gene	clone size	V gene	CDR3 protein	CDR3 DNA
-	TRBJ1-2	-	TRBV12-3/TRBV12-4	CASSFGGRGGYTF	TGTGCCAGCAGTTTCGGGGGGAGAGGGGGCTACACCTTC
TRBD2	TRBJ2-1	-	TRBV5-1	CASSLTSGASYNEQFF	TGCGCCAGCAGCTTGACTAGCGGGGCTTCCTACAATGAGCAGTTCTTC
TRBD1	TRBJ1-1	-	TRBV18	CASSPAQGGTEAFF	TGTGCCAGCTCACCAGCACAGGGGGGCACTGAAGCTTTCTTT
TRBD1	TRBJ2-2	-	TRBV7-9	CASSLAQWDSNTGELFF	TGTGCCAGCAGCTTAGCCCAATGGGACAGCAACACCGGGGAGCTGTTTTTT
TRBD1	TRBJ1-1	once	TRBV10-3	CAISVGQGGAFF	TGTGCCATCAGTGTCGGGCAGGGGGGAGCTTTCTTT
-	TRBJ1-6	-	TRBV9	CASSGGGGALHF	TGTGCCAGCAGCGGTGGAGGTGGGGCCCTCCACTTT
-	TRBJ1-5	-	TRBV27	CASSFGVNQPQHF	TGTGCCAGCAGTTTCGGGGTAAATCAGCCCCAGCATTTT
TRBD1	TRBJ2-1	-	TRBV5-6	CASSPYRGPIGNEQFF	TGTGCCAGCAGCCCGTACAGGGGCCCAATTGGCAATGAGCAGTTCTTC
-	TRBJ1-5	-	TRBV29-1	CSVGDARGASQPQHF	TGCAGCGTTGGCGACGCCAGGGGAGCTTCTCAGCCCCAGCATTTT
-	TRBJ1-4	-	TRBV6-5	CASMFAVSNEKLFF	TGTGCCAGCATGTTCGCAGTTTCTAATGAAAAACTGTTTTTT
-	TRBJ1-6	-	TRBV10-3	CAISDGAGGSRNSPLHF	TGTGCCATCAGTGATGGAGCGGGGGGAAGTCGCAATTCACCCCTCCACTTT
-	TRBJ2-3	-	TRBV19	CASSIGLGADTQYF	TGTGCCAGTAGTATCGGGCTAGGGGCAGATACGCAGTATTTT
-	TRBJ1-4	once	TRBV18	CASSPAGRGEKLFF	TGTGCCAGCTCACCGGCGGGACGAGGGGAAAAACTGTTTTTT
TRBD1	TRBJ1-3	-	TRBV7-9	CATTPEQGPGNTIYF	TGTGCCACAACCCCCGAACAGGGGCCTGGAAACACCATATATTTT
-	TRBJ1-2	-	TRBV6-5	CASSRDRSNYGYTF	TGTGCCAGCAGCCGAGACAGGTCCAATTATGGCTACACCTTC
TRBD1	TRBJ1-2	-	TRBV27	CASSEGQGDRGYTF	TGTGCCAGCAGTGAGGGACAGGGTGATCGTGGCTACACCTTC
TRBD1	TRBJ2-7	-	TRBV2	CASSDGTGVSYEQYF	TGTGCCAGCAGTGACGGGACAGGGGTCTCCTACGAGCAGTACTTC
-	TRBJ2-3	-	TRBV7-6	CASSLWGVDTDTQYF	TGTGCCAGCAGCTTATGGGGGGTCGACACAGATACGCAGTATTTT
TRBD1	TRBJ1-4	-	TRBV7-2	CASSLAQGVNEKLFF	TGTGCCAGCAGCTTAGCGCAGGGGGTTAATGAAAAACTGTTTTTT
TRBD1	TRBJ2-1	once	TRBV27	CASSLSTGLEQFF	TGTGCCAGCAGTTTATCGACAGGGCTTGAGCAGTTCTTC
TRBD1	TRBJ2-7	once	TRBV6-5	CASSRQGSYEQYF	TGTGCCAGCAGCCGACAGGGTAGCTACGAGCAGTACTTC
TRBD1	TRBJ1-6	-	TRBV2	CASSGDRGGGSPLHF	TGTGCCAGCAGTGGGGACAGGGGTGGGGGTTCACCCCTCCACTTT
TRBD1	TRBJ1-6	-	TRBV9	CASSVGDSYSPLHF	TGTGCCAGCAGCGTAGGGGACAGCTATTCACCCCTCCACTTT
TRBD1	TRBJ1-2	-	TRBV15	CATSRNPSGQGDGYTF	TGTGCCACCAGCAGAAACCCTTCGGGACAGGGGGACGGCTACACCTTC
-	TRBJ2-7	-	TRBV28	CASIEPGQHEQYF	TGTGCCAGCATCGAACCGGGACAACACGAGCAGTACTTC
-	TRBJ1-6	-	TRBV5-1	CASSLDGNSPLHF	TGCGCCAGCAGCCTGGACGGTAATTCACCCCTCCACTTT
TRBD1	TRBJ2-7	-	TRBV19	CASSPHRGISYEQYF	TGTGCCAGTAGTCCCCACAGGGGTATCTCCTACGAGCAGTACTTC
-	TRBJ1-2	-	TRBV29-1	CSGTDRMNYGYTF	TGCAGCGGGACCGACAGGATGAACTATGGCTACACCTTC
-	TRBJ2-5	-	TRBV7-6	CASSLLGGREETQYF	TGTGCCAGCAGCCTACTCGGGGGGCGAGAAGAGACCCAGTACTTC